This TCR beta chain was obtained from a study of T-cell memory formation after mild COVID-19. Study background: TCR clusters mostly belonged to single donors.

TCRdb re-called the 5' RACE reads through MiXCR, storing one row per CDR3 protein. The sample contains 75,000 to 90,000 distinct CDR3 sequences, approximately 15% of which appear only once. Between the trimmed V and J ends, which lost 7 bases and 3 bases, there was a span of 12 bases. The germline CDR1 and CDR2 sequences are SGHRS and YFSETQ. This CDR3 is built from 13 residues. Sequencing used PBMCs or a T cell subset sorted from them (not recorded which). The genes are TRBV5-1 and TRBJ2-3, with D maybe TRBD2 (6 bases). This receptor was obtained from an adult woman who had mild COVID-19 (a few samples of this study predate the infection). Cell type and time point are not known. CDR3 amino acids: CASVEGVTDTQYF. The DNA for the CDR3 is TGCGCCAGCGTGGAGGGCGTGACAGATACGCAGTATTTT.